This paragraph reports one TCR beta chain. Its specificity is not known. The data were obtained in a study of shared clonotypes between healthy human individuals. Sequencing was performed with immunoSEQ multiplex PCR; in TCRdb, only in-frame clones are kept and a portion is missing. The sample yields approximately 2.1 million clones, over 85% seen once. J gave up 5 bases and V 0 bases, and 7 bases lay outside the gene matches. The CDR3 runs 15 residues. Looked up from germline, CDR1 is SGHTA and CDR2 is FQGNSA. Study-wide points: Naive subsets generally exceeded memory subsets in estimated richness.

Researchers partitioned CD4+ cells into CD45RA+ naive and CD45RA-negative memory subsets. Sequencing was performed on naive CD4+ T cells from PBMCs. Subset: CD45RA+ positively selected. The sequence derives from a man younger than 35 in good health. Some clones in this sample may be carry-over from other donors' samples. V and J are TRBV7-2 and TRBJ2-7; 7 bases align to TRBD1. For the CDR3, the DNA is TGTGCCAGCAGCTTAGCCCTAACAGGGGCGGACGAGCAGTACTTC. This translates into CASSLALTGADEQYF.